The present TCR beta chain was sequenced within a study of vaccination and CD4 T cells after COVID-19. Treatment here: roughly ten-day PBMC culture with coronavirus spike peptide pools or control peptides (ViraFEST assay). In germline, CDR1 is MDHEN, CDR2 SYDVKM. This CDR3 region has 16 residues. V shed 8 bases and J shed 5 bases, with 19 bases lying between them. On this clonotype itself: Its antigen is unidentified.

At the Johns Hopkins FTIC core, DNA taken from cultured CD4+ T cells was sequenced by way of the Oncomine TCR Beta short-read assay. TCRdb re-analysed the PCR reads in MiXCR, keeping a single row per CDR3 protein. There are approximately 10,000 distinct CDR3 sequences in the sample; about two thirds occur only once, and around 8.7% lies in the top ten. This chain uses TRBV28 with TRBJ1-6; tentative D call: TRBD1 (5 bases). The sequenced sample was CD4+ T cells from blood, cultured in vitro. The source of this sequence is a human donor who had recovered from COVID-19. CDR3 in amino acids: CASLPSAGSHNSPLHF. The CDR3 DNA is TGTGCCAGCCTCCCCAGCGCAGGGAGCCATAATTCACCCCTCCACTTT.